Below, one T cell receptor beta chain is given with its context. Its antigen is not known. CD45RO-negative cells were positively selected for CCR7, leaving out terminally differentiated effector memory CD45RA+ cells. The donors were all Caucasian adults (living in Nashville, Tennessee). The CDR3 totals 12 residues. Germline V gene data show CDR1 as SEHNR and CDR2 as FQNEAQ (reference sequence). J was trimmed by 7 bases and V by 2 bases; bases with no gene match: 1. These data are taken from a study of shared clonotypes between healthy human individuals. Study context: Per donor, three plates held CD4 naive cells, three held CD4 memory, two held CD8 naive and one held CD8 memory. The study, taken as a whole, reports: The study generally estimated greater richness for naive than memory subsets.

On sorted subsets, replicate PCRs used approximately 190 ng DNA, or 27,000 or so T cell genomes. Sequencing used immunoSEQ multiplex PCR; TCRdb keeps in-frame clones, though not all of them. Of roughly 2.1 million clones listed, 85% to 95% are singletons. The source is a man between 18 and 29 years old in good health. Some clones in this sample may be carry-over from other donors' samples. The V call is TRBV7-9, the J call TRBJ2-5, with TRBD2 identical over 7 bases. Sequencing used naive CD8+ T cells from PBMCs. CDR3 amino acids: CASSLTGGTQYF. For the CDR3, the DNA is TGTGCCAGCAGCTTAACGGGAGGGACCCAGTACTTC.